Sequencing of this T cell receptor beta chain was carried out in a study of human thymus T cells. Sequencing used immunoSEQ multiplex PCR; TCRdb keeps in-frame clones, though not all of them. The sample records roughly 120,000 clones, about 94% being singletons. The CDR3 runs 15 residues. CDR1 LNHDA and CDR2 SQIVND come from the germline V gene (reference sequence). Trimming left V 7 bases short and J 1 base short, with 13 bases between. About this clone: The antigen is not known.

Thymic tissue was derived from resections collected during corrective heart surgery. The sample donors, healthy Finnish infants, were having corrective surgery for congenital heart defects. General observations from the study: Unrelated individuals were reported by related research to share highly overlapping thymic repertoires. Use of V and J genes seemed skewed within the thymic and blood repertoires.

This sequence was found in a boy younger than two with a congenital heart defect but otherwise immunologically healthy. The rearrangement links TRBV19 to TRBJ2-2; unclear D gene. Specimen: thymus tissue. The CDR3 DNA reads TGTGCCAGTATGGTCCAACGAGGGAACACCGGGGAGCTGTTTTTT. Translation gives CASMVQRGNTGELFF.